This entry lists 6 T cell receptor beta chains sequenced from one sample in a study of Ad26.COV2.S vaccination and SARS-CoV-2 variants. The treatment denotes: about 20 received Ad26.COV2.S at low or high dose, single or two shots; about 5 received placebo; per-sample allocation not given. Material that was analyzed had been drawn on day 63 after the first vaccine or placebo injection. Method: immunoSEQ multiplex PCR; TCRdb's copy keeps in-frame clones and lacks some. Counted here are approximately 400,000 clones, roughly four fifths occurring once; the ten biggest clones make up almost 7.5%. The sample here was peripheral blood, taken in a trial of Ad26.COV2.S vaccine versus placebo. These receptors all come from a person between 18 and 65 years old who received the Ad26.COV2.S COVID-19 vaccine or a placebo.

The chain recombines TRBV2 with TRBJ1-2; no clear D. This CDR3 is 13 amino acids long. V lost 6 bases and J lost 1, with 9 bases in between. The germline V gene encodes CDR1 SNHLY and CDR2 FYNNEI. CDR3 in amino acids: CASRKDGNYGYTF. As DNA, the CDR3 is TGTGCCAGCAGAAAGGACGGTAACTATGGCTACACCTTC.

CDR3 in amino acids: CASSLGLAGPGDEQFF. Here the CDR3 DNA reads TGCGCCAGCAGCTTGGGACTAGCGGGGCCGGGGGATGAGCAGTTCTTC. The rearrangement joins TRBV5-1 to TRBJ2-1; 11 nucleotides align to TRBD2. This CDR3 contains 16 residues. The V and J ends lost 0 bases and 8 bases, in that order; junction bases with no gene match: 7. Germline V gene lookup returns CDR1 SGHRS and CDR2 YFSETQ.

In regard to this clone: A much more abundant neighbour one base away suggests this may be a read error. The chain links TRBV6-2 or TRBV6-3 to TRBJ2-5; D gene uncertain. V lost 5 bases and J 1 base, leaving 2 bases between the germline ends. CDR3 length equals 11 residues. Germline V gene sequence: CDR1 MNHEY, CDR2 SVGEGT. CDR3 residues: CASSPQETQYF. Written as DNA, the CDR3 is TGTGCCAGCAGTCCCCAAGAGACCCAGTACTTC.

The CDR3 DNA is TGTGCCAGCAGCTTGAATGGCGGACTGTCCTACGAGCAGTACTTC. Protein: CASSLNGGLSYEQYF. The chain has TRBV5-4 and TRBJ2-7; D perhaps matches TRBD2 (5 bases). V was trimmed by 1 base and J by 1 base, leaving 12 bases between them. The CDR3 spans 15 residues. CDR1 is SGHNT, CDR2 YYREEE, per germline (reference sequence). The entire variable domain, with the rest obtained from reference TRBV5-4 and TRBJ2-7, is as follows: ETGVTQSPTHLIKTRGQQVTLRCSSQSGHNTVSWYQQALGQGPQFIFQYYREEENGRGNFPPRFSGLQFPNYSSELNVNALELDDSALYLCASSLNGGLSYEQYFGPGTRLTVT.

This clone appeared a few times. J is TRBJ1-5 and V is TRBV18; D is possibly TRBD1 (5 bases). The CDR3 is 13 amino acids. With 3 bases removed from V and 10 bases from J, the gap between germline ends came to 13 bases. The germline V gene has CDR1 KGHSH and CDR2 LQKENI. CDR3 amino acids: CASSPGDRSPQHF. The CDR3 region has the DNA TGTGCCAGCTCACCCGGGGACCGGAGTCCCCAGCATTTT.

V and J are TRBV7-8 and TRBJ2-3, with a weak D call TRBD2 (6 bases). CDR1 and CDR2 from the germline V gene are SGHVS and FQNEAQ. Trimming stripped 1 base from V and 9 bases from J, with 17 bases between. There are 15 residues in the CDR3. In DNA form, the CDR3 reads TGTGCCAGCAGCTTAGAAGGTCTAGGGACTTGGACGCAGTATTTT. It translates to CASSLEGLGTWTQYF.